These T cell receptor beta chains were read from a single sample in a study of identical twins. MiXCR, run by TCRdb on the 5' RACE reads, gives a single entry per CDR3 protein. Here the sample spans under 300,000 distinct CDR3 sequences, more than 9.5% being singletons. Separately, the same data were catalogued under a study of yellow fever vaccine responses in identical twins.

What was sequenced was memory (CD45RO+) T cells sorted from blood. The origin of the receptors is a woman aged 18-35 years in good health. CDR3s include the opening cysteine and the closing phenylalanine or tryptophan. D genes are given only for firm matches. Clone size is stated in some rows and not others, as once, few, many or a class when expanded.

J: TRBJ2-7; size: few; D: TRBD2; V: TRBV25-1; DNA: TGTGCCAGCATGCCGACTAGCGGGAATACCTACGAGCAGTACTTC; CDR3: CASMPTSGNTYEQYF
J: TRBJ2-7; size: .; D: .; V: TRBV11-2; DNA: TGTGCCAGCAGCTGGGAACAGGACTTCGGCGAGCAGTACTTC; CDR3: CASSWEQDFGEQYF
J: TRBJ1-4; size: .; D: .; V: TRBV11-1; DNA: TGTGCCAGCAGCTTAGGGGTGACAGAGCGTGTAACTAATGAAAAACTGTTTTTT; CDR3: CASSLGVTERVTNEKLFF
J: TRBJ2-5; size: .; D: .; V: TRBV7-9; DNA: TGTGCCAGCAGACTCGTGTGGGGACAAGAGACCCAGTACTTC; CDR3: CASRLVWGQETQYF
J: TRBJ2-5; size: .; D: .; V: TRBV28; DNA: TGTGCCAGCAGCCGGGGGCCCTTGGGGCAAGAGACCCAGTACTTC; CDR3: CASSRGPLGQETQYF
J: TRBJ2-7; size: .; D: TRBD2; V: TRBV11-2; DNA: TGTGCCAGCAGCTTTCGTCTAGCGGGGTCCTACGAGCAGTACTTC; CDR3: CASSFRLAGSYEQYF
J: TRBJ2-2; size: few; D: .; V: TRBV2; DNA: TGTGCCAGCAGTGAGAGCGCAACGAACACCGGGGAGCTGTTTTTT; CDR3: CASSESATNTGELFF
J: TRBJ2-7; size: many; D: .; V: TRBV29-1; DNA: TGCAGCGTTGCCTCCGGGACCCCTGAACAGTACTTC; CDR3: CSVASGTPEQYF
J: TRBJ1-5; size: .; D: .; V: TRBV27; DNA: TGTGCCAGCAATTCCGTGGGGACAAGTTCTCAGCCCCAGCATTTT; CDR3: CASNSVGTSSQPQHF
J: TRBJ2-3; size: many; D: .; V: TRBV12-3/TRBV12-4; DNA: TGTGCCAGCAGTGGGACTTCGAGTAAGGGCACGCAGTATTTT; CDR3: CASSGTSSKGTQYF
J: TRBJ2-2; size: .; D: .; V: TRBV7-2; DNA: TGTGCCAGCAGCTTTAAGACCGGGGAGCTGTTTTTT; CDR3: CASSFKTGELFF
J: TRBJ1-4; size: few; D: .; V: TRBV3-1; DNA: TGTGCCAGCAGCCAACGAGGGGTCCATGAAAAACTGTTTTTT; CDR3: CASSQRGVHEKLFF
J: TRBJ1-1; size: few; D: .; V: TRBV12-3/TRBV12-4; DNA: TGTGCCAGCAACATTGTGGGGGGCACTGAAGCTTTCTTT; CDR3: CASNIVGGTEAFF
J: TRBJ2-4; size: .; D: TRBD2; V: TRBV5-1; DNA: TGCGCCAGCAGCTTGGGAGCGGCGGGAGGTTTAGCCAAAAACATTCAGTACTTC; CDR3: CASSLGAAGGLAKNIQYF
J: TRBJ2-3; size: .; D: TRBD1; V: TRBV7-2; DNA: TGTGCCAGCAGCTCATATACGGGACAGAGCACAGATACGCAGTATTTT; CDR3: CASSSYTGQSTDTQYF
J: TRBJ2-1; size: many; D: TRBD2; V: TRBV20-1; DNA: TGCAGTGCTAGTTTCCCGGGACTAGCGGGTGTTCCTGTCTTC; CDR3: CSASFPGLAGVPVF
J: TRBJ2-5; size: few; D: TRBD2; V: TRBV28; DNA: TGTGCCAGCAGTCCGTGGACTAGCGGGGGGTTAGAGACCCAGTACTTC; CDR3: CASSPWTSGGLETQYF
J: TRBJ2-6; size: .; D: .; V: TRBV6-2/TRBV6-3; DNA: TGTGCCAGCAGCTACGGACAGCGCTCGAGCTCTGGGGCCAACGTCCTGACTTTC; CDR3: CASSYGQRSSSGANVLTF
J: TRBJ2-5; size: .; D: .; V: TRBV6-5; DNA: TGTGCCAGCAGTTACTCGGGCGGGAACCAAGAGACCCAGTACTTC; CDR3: CASSYSGGNQETQYF
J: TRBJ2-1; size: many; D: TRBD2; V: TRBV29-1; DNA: TGCAGCGTTTCTGGCGGGGGGTCCTACAATGAGCAGTTCTTC; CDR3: CSVSGGGSYNEQFF
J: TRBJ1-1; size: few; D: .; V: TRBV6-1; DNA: TGTGCCAGCAACATGGGGTCACAGGTGAACACTGAAGCTTTCTTT; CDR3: CASNMGSQVNTEAFF
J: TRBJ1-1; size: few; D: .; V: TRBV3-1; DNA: TGTGCCAGCAGCCATGTGGACAGGAACACTGAAGCTTTCTTT; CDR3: CASSHVDRNTEAFF
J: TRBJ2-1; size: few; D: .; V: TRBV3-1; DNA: TGTGCCAGCAGCCTCGGATCTAGGCCGTATGAGCAGTTCTTC; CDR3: CASSLGSRPYEQFF
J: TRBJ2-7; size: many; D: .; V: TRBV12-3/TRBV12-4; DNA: TGTGCCAGCAGAGGTGCCGGGAGCTCCTACGAGCAGTACTTC; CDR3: CASRGAGSSYEQYF
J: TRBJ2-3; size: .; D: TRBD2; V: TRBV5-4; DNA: TGTGCCAGCAGGCTGGGGTCTAGCGGGGGAATCACAGATACGCAGTATTTT; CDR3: CASRLGSSGGITDTQYF
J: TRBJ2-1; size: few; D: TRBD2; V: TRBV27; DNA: TGTGCCAGCAGACCGACTAGCGGGTACAATGAGCAGTTCTTC; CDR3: CASRPTSGYNEQFF
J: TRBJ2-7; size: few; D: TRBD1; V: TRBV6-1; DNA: TGTGCCAGCAGTGTTACAGGGGGCGCCTACGAGCAGTACTTC; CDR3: CASSVTGGAYEQYF
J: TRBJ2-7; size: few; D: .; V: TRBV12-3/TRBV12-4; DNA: TGTGCCAGCAAGCGGAATAAGCTCTACGAGCAGTACTTC; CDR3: CASKRNKLYEQYF
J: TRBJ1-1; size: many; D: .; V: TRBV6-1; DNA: TGTGCCAGCAGTGAACGACAGTTGTTCGAAGCTTTCTTT; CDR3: CASSERQLFEAFF
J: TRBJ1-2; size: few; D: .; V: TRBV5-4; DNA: TGTGCCAGCAGCTTAGCAGGGAATTTGGAGGGCTACACCTTC; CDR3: CASSLAGNLEGYTF
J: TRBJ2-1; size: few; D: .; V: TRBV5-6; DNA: TGTGCCAGCAGCTTGGAGGGGTATGCTGAGCAGTTCTTC; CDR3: CASSLEGYAEQFF
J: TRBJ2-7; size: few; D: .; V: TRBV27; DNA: TGTGCCAGCAGTCCGCGTACGGGGACCGGGTACGAGCAGTACTTC; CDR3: CASSPRTGTGYEQYF
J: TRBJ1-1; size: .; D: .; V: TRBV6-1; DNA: TGTGCCAGCACCAAGACGGGGAGGATGAACACTGAAGCTTTCTTT; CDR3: CASTKTGRMNTEAFF
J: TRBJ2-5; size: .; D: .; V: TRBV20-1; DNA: TGCAGTGCTTTCGCGCAGACCCAGTACTTC; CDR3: CSAFAQTQYF
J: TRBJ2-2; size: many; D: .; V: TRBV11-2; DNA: TGTGCCAGCAGCGCCGGGACTTCGAACACCGGGGAGCTGTTTTTT; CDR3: CASSAGTSNTGELFF
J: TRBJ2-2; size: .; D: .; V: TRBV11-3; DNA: TGTGCCAGCAGCTATGTTCAGGGCACCGGGGAGCTGTTTTTT; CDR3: CASSYVQGTGELFF
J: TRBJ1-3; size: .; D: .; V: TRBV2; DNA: TGTGCCAGCAGTGAAGGGGGAAGCGGAAACACCATATATTTT; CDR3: CASSEGGSGNTIYF
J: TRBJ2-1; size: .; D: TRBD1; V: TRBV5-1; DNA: TGCGCCAGTCTTCAGGACAGGGGGTACAATGAGCAGTTCTTC; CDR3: CASLQDRGYNEQFF
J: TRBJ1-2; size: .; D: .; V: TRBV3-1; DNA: TGTGCCAGCAGGCCGACAGGAGGGGACTATGGCTACACCTTC; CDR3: CASRPTGGDYGYTF
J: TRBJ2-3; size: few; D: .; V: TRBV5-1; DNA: TGCGCCAGCAGCTTGTTGGCAGGGCAAACTAGCACAGATACGCAGTATTTT; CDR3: CASSLLAGQTSTDTQYF
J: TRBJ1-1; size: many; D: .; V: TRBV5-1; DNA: TGCGCCAGCAGGTCTCCGGGGGGCGCCGGCACTGAAGCTTTCTTT; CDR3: CASRSPGGAGTEAFF